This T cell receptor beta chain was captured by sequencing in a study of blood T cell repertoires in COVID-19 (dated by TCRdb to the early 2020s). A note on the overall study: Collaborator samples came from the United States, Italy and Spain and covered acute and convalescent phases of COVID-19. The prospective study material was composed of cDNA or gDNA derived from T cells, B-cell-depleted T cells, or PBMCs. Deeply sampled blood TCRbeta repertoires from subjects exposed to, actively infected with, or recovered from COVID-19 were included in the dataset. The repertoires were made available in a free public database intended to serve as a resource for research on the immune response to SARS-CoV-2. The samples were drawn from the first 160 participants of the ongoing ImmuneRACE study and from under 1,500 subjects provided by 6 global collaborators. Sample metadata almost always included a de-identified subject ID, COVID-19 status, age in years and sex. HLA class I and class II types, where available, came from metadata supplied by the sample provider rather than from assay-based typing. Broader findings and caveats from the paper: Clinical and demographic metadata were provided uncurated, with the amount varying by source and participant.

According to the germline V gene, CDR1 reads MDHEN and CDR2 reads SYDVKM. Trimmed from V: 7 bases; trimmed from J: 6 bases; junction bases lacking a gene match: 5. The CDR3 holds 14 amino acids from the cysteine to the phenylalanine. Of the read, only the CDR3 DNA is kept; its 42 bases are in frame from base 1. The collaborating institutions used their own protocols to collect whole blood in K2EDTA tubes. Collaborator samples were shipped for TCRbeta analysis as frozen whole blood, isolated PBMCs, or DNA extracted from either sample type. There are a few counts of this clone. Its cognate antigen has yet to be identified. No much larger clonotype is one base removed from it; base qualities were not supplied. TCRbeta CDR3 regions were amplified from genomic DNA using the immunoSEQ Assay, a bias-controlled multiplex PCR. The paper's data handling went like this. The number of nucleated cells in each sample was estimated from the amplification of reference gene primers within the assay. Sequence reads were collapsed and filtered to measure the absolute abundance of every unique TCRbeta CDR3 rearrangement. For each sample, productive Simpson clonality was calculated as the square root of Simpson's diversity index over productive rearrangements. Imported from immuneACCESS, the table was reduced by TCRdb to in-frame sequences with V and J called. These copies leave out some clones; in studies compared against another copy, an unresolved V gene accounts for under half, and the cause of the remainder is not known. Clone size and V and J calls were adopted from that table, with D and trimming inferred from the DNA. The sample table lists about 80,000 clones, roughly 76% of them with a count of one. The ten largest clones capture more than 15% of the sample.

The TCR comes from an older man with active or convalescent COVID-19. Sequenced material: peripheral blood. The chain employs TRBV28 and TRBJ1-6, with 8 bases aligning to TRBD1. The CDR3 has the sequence CASTPRGRNSPLHF. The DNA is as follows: TGTGCCAGCACCCCCAGGGGGCGTAATTCACCCCTCCACTTT.